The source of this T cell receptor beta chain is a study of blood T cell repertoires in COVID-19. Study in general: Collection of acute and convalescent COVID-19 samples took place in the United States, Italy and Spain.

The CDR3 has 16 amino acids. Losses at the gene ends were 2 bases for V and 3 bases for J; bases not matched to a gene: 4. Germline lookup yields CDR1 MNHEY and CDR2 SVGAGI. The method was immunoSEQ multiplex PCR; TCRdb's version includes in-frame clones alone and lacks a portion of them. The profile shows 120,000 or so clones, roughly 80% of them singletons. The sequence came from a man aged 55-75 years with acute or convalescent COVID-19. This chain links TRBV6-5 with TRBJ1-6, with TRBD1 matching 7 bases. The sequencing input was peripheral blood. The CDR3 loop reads CASSYQQGNYNSPLHF. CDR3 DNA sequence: TGTGCCAGCAGTTACCAACAGGGGAACTATAATTCACCCCTCCACTTT.